One sample yielded the 15 T cell receptor beta chains listed below, sequenced in a study of pediatric ulcerative colitis. Sequencing was performed with immunoSEQ multiplex PCR; in TCRdb, only in-frame clones are kept and a portion is missing. The sample lists 5,000 or so clones, just over 90% occurring once. Sequenced: blood. The receptors here all came from a boy younger than 18 who was a control in a study of pediatric ulcerative colitis.

V and J are TRBV4-3 and TRBJ2-3; 8 nucleotides agree with TRBD1. Germline values: CDR1 LGHNA, CDR2 YSLEER. The CDR3 has 16 amino acids. J was trimmed by 6 bases and V by 0 bases; bases with no gene match: 8. This CDR3 is CASSQESGQGADTQYF. The CDR3 nucleotides read TGCGCCAGCAGCCAAGAAAGCGGGCAGGGGGCTGATACGCAGTATTTT.

V and J are TRBV7-2 and TRBJ1-2; D is possibly TRBD1 (5 bases). V lost 5 bases, J lost 2 bases, and 18 bases lay in between. This CDR3 is 16 amino acids long. The germline V gene has CDR1 SGHTA and CDR2 FQGNSA. CDR3 DNA: TGTGCCAGCAGCACATGGACCCAGGGTCTCAACTATGGCTACACCTTC. Translation gives CASSTWTQGLNYGYTF.

J is TRBJ2-3 and V is TRBV6-6; no clear D. The germline V gene encodes CDR1 MNHNY and CDR2 SVGAGI (reference sequence). The V end was cut by 6 bases, the J end by 6 bases, with 7 bases between. There are 11 residues in the CDR3. CDR3: CASRNVDTQYF. CDR3 sequence (DNA): TGTGCCAGCAGGAACGTGGATACGCAGTATTTT.

The chain combines TRBV19 with TRBJ2-1; a weak D match, TRBD1 (6 bases). This CDR3 is built from 13 residues. Trimming took 8 bases from V and 8 from J, leaving 16 bases between them. Looked up from germline, CDR1 is LNHDA and CDR2 is SQIVND (reference sequence). CDR3 loop: CASQPTGIYEQFF. The CDR3 nucleotides read TGTGCCAGTCAGCCCACAGGGATCTATGAGCAGTTCTTC.

The rearrangement uses TRBV25-1 and TRBJ1-2; 9 positions match TRBD1. CDR3 length: 14 amino acids. The V gene's germline CDR1 is MGHDK and CDR2 SYGVNS. The junction had 7 bases not matched to a gene; V was cut back by 3 bases and J by 8 bases. CDR3 protein: CASSEDRGSSGYTF. CDR3 nucleotide sequence: TGTGCCAGCAGTGAGGACAGGGGATCTAGCGGCTACACCTTC.

This sequence joins TRBV6-4 and TRBJ2-3; 9 nucleotides match TRBD1. Germline V gene sequence: CDR1 MRHNA, CDR2 SNTAGT. CDR3 length: 15 residues. The trim removed 6 bases at V and 4 bases at J, leaving 8 bases unmatched. The CDR3 region has the DNA TGTGCCAGCAGCTTACAGGGGGCAGAGGCAGATACGCAGTATTTT. The encoded protein is CASSLQGAEADTQYF.

This rearrangement joins TRBV10-1 to TRBJ2-1; no reliable D call. Trimming removed 6 bases from V and 7 bases from J, with 10 bases in between. Germline V lookup: CDR1 WNHNN, CDR2 SYGVQD (reference sequence). This CDR3 spans 12 amino acids. The CDR3 sequence: CASSAHTNEQFF. The CDR3 nucleotides read TGCGCCAGCAGCGCACATACGAATGAGCAGTTCTTC.

The V gene is TRBV7-4, the J gene TRBJ2-1; no definite D call. V was pared by 3 bases and J by 0 bases, with 12 bases between. The CDR3 runs 16 residues. Germline V CDR1 and CDR2: SGHVT, SQSDAQ. The CDR3 loop is CASSFPEWSSYNEQFF. The CDR3 DNA sequence: TGTGCCAGCAGCTTTCCGGAGTGGAGCTCCTACAATGAGCAGTTCTTC.

The chain combines TRBV2 with TRBJ2-3; D call uncertain. The CDR3 is 12 residues long. Per germline, CDR1 SNHLY and CDR2 FYNNEI. The ends were cut back, 3 bases at V and 7 bases at J, with 8 bases in the middle. DNA of the CDR3: TGTGCCAGCAGTGATGCTCTCAATACGCAGTATTTT. It specifies CASSDALNTQYF.

The rearrangement links TRBV11-2 to TRBJ2-3, with a weak D call TRBD2 (5 bases). The CDR3 spans 14 residues. Trimming took off 1 base at V and 4 bases at J, with 9 bases between the two ends. Germline CDR1 SGHAT, CDR2 FQNNGV. DNA for the CDR3: TGTGCCAGCAGCTTAGGGGCGGGTGCAGATACGCAGTATTTT. Translated, it gives CASSLGAGADTQYF.

The chain links TRBV5-1 to TRBJ2-3, with D unclear. Trimming shortened V by 0 bases and J by 6 bases, and 11 bases separated the two germline ends. From germline, CDR1 is SGHRS and CDR2 YFSETQ. The length of the CDR3 is 14 residues. The CDR3, as DNA: TGCGCCAGCAGCTTGGGGCTAAGTTTGGATACGCAGTATTTT. This codes for CASSLGLSLDTQYF.

J is TRBJ2-3 and V is TRBV5-1; tentatively, D is TRBD2 (7 bases). Trimming removed 0 bases at V and 3 bases at J, with 14 bases between. The germline V gene has CDR1 SGHRS and CDR2 YFSETQ. There are 16 residues in the CDR3. CDR3 loop: CASSLAVGGGTDTQYF. DNA for the CDR3: TGCGCCAGCAGCTTGGCAGTGGGAGGGGGAACAGATACGCAGTATTTT.

The rearrangement links TRBV11-3 to TRBJ2-3, with D maybe TRBD1 (6 bases). Deletions cut 5 bases from V and 8 bases from J, with 11 bases between. The CDR3 is 12 residues long. CDR1 is SGHNT and CDR2 is YENEEA in the germline V gene. CDR3 region: CASSTRGFTQYF. For the CDR3, the DNA is TGTGCCAGCAGCACTAGGGGGTTTACGCAGTATTTT.

V gene TRBV29-1 combines with J gene TRBJ1-2, with no clear D. Germline CDR1 reads SQVTM; CDR2 reads ANQGSEA. The CDR3 has 17 amino acids. Trimming cost V 1 base and J 2 bases, with 20 bases left between them. The CDR3 DNA reads TGCAGCGTTGAAGGGGAGACAAGGGTAGAATTGAACTATGGCTACACCTTC. This sequence encodes CSVEGETRVELNYGYTF.

The CDR3 protein is CSVRESGGAGNQPQHF. The CDR3 nucleotides are TGCAGCGTTAGAGAGTCCGGGGGCGCGGGCAATCAGCCCCAGCATTTT. The gene calls are TRBV29-1 and TRBJ1-5, with a possible D match to TRBD1 (6 bases). Trimming removed 5 bases at V and 2 bases at J, with 19 bases between. Germline lookup yields CDR1 SQVTM and CDR2 ANQGSEA. This CDR3 contains 16 residues.